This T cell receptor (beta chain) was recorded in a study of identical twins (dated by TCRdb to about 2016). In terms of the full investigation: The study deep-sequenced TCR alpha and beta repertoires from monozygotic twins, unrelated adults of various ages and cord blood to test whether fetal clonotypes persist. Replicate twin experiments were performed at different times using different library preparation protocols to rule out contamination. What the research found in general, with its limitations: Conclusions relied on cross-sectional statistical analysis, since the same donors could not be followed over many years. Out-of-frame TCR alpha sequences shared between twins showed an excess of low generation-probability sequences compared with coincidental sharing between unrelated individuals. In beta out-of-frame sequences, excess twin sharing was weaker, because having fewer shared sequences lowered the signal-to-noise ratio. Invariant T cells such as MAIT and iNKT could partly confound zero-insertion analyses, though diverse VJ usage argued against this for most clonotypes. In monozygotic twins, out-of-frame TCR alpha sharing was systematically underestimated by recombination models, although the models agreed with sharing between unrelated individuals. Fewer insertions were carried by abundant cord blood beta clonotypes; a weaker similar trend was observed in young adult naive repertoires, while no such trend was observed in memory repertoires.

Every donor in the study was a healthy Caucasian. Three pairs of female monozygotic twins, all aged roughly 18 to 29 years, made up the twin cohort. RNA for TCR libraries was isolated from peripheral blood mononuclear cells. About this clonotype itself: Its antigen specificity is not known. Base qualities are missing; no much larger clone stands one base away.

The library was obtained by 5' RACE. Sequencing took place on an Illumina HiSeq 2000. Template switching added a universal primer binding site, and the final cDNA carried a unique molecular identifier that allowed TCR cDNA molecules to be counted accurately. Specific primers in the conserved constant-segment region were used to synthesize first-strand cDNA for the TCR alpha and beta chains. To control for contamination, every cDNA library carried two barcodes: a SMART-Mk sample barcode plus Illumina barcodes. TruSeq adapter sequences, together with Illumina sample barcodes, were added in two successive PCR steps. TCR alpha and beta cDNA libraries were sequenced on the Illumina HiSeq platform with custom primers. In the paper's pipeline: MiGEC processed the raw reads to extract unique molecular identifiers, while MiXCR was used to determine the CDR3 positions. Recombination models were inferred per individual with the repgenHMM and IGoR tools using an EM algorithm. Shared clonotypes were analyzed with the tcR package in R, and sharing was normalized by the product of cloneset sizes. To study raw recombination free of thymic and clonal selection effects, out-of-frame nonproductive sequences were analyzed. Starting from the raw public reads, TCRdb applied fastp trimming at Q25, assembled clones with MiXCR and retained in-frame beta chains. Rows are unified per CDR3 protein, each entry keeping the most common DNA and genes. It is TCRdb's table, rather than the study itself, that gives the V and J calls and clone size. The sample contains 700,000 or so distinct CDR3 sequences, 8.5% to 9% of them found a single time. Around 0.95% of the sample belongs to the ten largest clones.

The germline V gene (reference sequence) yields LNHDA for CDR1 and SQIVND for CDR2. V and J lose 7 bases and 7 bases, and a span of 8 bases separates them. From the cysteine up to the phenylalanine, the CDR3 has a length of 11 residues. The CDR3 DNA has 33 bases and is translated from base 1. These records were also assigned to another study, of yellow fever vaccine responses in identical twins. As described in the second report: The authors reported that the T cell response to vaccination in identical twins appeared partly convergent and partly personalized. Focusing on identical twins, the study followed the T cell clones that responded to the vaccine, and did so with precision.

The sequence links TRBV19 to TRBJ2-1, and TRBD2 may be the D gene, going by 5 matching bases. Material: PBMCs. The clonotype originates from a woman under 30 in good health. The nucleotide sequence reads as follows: TGTGCCAGTAAACTAGGTAATGAGCAGTTCTTC. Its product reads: CASKLGNEQFF. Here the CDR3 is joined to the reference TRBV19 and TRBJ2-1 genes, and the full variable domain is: DGGITQSPKYLFRKEGQNVTLSCEQNLNHDAMYWYRQDPGQGLRLIYYSQIVNDFQKGDIAEGYSVSREKKESFPLTVTSAQKNPTAFYLCASKLGNEQFFGPGTRLTVL.